A single sample gave rise to the 30 T cell receptor beta chains below, sequenced in a study of blood T cell repertoires in COVID-19 (dated by TCRdb to about 2020). The library was built by means of the immunoSEQ multiplex PCR assay. TCRdb took this table from immuneACCESS and kept in-frame rearrangements with V and J called. Such tables lack part of the clones; where checked against another copy, unresolved V genes explain under half of the gap, and the rest is unexplained. The sample table lists some 200,000 clones, roughly 88% of them with a count of one. Of the sample, about 1.5% falls within the top ten clones. The sample consisted of peripheral blood. The receptors here all came from a woman aged 40 to 50 who had recovered from COVID-19.

This chain links TRBV28 with TRBJ1-2; D remains ambiguous. The CDR3 covers 17 residues. The germline V and J ends were trimmed by 5 bases and 0 bases, with 19 bases remaining between them. The germline V gene encodes CDR1 MDHEN and CDR2 SYDVKM. The DNA for the CDR3 is TGTGCCAGCAGTCCCCCGGGTGGCCGTTTAGCTAACTATGGCTACACCTTC. Translation: CASSPPGGRLANYGYTF.

The V gene is TRBV10-3, the J gene TRBJ1-2, with TRBD1 matching 9 bases. V was clipped by 5 bases and J by 4 bases; unmatched bases: 5. CDR1 ENHRY and CDR2 SYGVKD come from the germline V gene. There are 14 residues in the CDR3. The CDR3 region has the DNA TGTGCCATCAGTCTGACAGGGGGTCCCTATGGCTACACCTTC. This translates into CAISLTGGPYGYTF.

The J gene is TRBJ1-3, the V gene TRBV10-3, with a weak D call TRBD1 (5 bases). The CDR3 totals 15 residues. Trimming shortened V by 7 bases and J by 2 bases, and 15 bases separated the two germline ends. CDR1 and CDR2 (germline): ENHRY, SYGVKD. DNA of the CDR3: TGTGCCATCACCGCGCAGGGCTTGGCTGGAAACACCATATATTTT. Protein sequence: CAITAQGLAGNTIYF.

The gene calls are TRBV6-5 and TRBJ2-3; TRBD1 aligns across 8 bases. The CDR3 runs 14 residues. Trimming removed 2 bases from V and 5 bases from J; junction bases left unmatched: 3. The germline V gene encodes CDR1 MNHEY and CDR2 SVGAGI. Here the CDR3 reads CASSYPGGGDTQYF. The DNA of the CDR3 is TGTGCCAGCAGTTACCCAGGGGGCGGAGATACGCAGTATTTT.

The genes are TRBV6-5 and TRBJ1-1; D is perhaps TRBD1 (5 bases). There are 15 residues in the CDR3. From germline, CDR1 is MNHEY and CDR2 SVGAGI. The V end was cut by 0 bases, the J end by 0 bases, with 8 bases between. The CDR3 bases are TGTGCCAGCAGTTACTCAGACAGACTGAACACTGAAGCTTTCTTT. Its protein is CASSYSDRLNTEAFF.

The V gene is TRBV27, the J gene TRBJ1-5; D unresolved. The CDR3 covers 15 residues. From germline, CDR1 is MNHEY and CDR2 SMNVEV (reference sequence). Trimming cost V 3 bases and J 0 bases, with 9 bases left between them. The DNA of the CDR3 is TGTGCCAGCAGTTTCATGAGAAATAGCAATCAGCCCCAGCATTTT. Amino acid sequence: CASSFMRNSNQPQHF.

CDR3 nucleotide sequence: TGTGCCAGCAACCTACAGGGGGTGGATTATCAGCCCCAGCATTTT. Amino acid sequence: CASNLQGVDYQPQHF. V gene TRBV5-6 combines with J gene TRBJ1-5; 8 bases fit TRBD1. The CDR3 has 15 amino acids. Germline trimming cut 6 bases from V and 5 bases from J; bases unmatched to any gene: 10. The germline gives CDR1 SGHDT, CDR2 YYEEEE.

In nucleotides, the CDR3 is TGTGCCAGCAGCGATGGACAATACGAGCAGTACTTC. This encodes CASSDGQYEQYF. The chain carries TRBV7-9 and TRBJ2-7, with D perhaps TRBD1 (5 bases). There are 12 residues in the CDR3. The germline CDR1 and CDR2 sequences are SEHNR and FQNEAQ (reference sequence). V was trimmed by 5 bases and J by 4 bases, leaving 9 bases between them.

This clone was observed a few times. The genes are TRBV28 and TRBJ1-6; no firm D call. Germline V CDR1 and CDR2: MDHEN, SYDVKM. CDR3 size: 12 residues. The DNA for the CDR3 is TGTGTTAGTTTTACGGGGAATTCACCCCTCCACTTT. Amino acids: CVSFTGNSPLHF. The variable domain in full, with the rest retrieved from reference TRBV28 and TRBJ1-6, is DVKVTQSSRYLVKRTGEKVFLECVQDMDHENMFWYRQDPGLGLRLIYFSYDVKMKEKGDIPEGYSVSREKKERFSLILESASTNQTSMYLCVSFTGNSPLHFGNGTRLTVT.

The CDR3 here is CASRPRLGGNEQFF. The CDR3 DNA sequence: TGCGCCAGCAGACCGAGGCTCGGTGGCAATGAGCAGTTCTTC. The chain links TRBV5-1 to TRBJ2-1; D gene uncertain. This CDR3 has 14 amino acids. V dropped 5 bases and J dropped 6 bases, with 15 bases sitting between them. CDR1 and CDR2 (germline): SGHRS, YFSETQ. Full variable domain (remainder filled in from reference TRBV5-1 and TRBJ2-1): KAGVTQTPRYLIKTRGQQVTLSCSPISGHRSVSWYQQTPGQGLQFLFEYFSETQRNKGNFPGRFSGRQFSNSRSEMNVSTLELGDSALYLCASRPRLGGNEQFFGPGTRLTVL.

This chain connects TRBV7-8 to TRBJ2-5; D is unclear. Per germline, CDR1 SGHVS and CDR2 FQNEAQ. Trimming removed 1 base at V and 7 bases at J, with 10 bases between. The length of the CDR3 is 13 residues. This chain's CDR3 is CASSLGTVGTQYF. The CDR3 DNA is TGTGCCAGCAGCTTAGGAACAGTGGGGACCCAGTACTTC.

The chain recombines TRBV2 with TRBJ1-1, with D perhaps matching TRBD1 (5 bases). The CDR3 spans 14 residues. Germline V CDR1 and CDR2: SNHLY, FYNNEI. V was shortened by 8 bases and J by 4 bases, with 17 bases between the two germline ends. The DNA for the CDR3 is TGTGCCAGCCAAGACGCCAGGGTGGGCACTGAAGCTTTCTTT. Translating it yields CASQDARVGTEAFF. The whole variable domain, filled in from reference TRBV2 and TRBJ1-1, reads EPEVTQTPSHQVTQMGQEVILRCVPISNHLYFYWYRQILGQKVEFLVSFYNNEISEKSEIFDDQFSVERPDGSNFTLKIRSTKLEDSAMYFCASQDARVGTEAFFGQGTRLTVV.

This clone was observed once. The chain carries TRBV9 and TRBJ2-7; D gene unclear. There are 14 residues in the CDR3. V was cut by 4 bases and J by 4 bases, with 15 bases left in between. CDR1 SGDLS and CDR2 YYNGEE come from the germline V gene. The CDR3 protein is CASSPYPISYEQYF. The CDR3 DNA is TGTGCCAGCAGCCCCTACCCAATTTCTTACGAGCAGTACTTC.

Ten or more counts support this clone. V usage is TRBV27 and J usage is TRBJ2-7; a weak D match, TRBD2 (6 bases). This CDR3 spans 16 amino acids. Looked up from germline, CDR1 is MNHEY and CDR2 is SMNVEV (reference sequence). V shed 2 bases and J shed 7 bases, with 21 bases lying between them. The CDR3: CASSLARKAGLGEQYF. The CDR3 DNA reads TGTGCCAGCAGTTTAGCGAGGAAAGCGGGTCTCGGGGAGCAGTACTTC.

This chain joins TRBV7-2 and TRBJ1-2, with 7 bases that match TRBD1. CDR3 length: 16 residues. The germline CDR1 and CDR2 sequences are SGHTA and FQGNSA. V trimming: 1 base; J trimming: 7 bases; junction bases outside the gene matches: 12. As DNA, the CDR3 is TGTGCCAGCAGCTTAGGACAGGGCACCATTGAGGTTGGCTACACCTTC. Amino acid sequence: CASSLGQGTIEVGYTF.

The genes are TRBV6-6 and TRBJ2-7, with TRBD2 matching 13 bases. Trimming removed 11 bases from V and 4 bases from J; junction bases left unmatched: 14. Germline V CDR1 and CDR2: MNHNY, SVGAGI (reference sequence). CDR3 length: 16 amino acids. The CDR3: CAATTSGGSKYYEQYF. The CDR3, as DNA: TGTGCCGCTACGACTAGCGGGGGGTCTAAATATTACGAGCAGTACTTC.

This rearrangement joins TRBV18 to TRBJ1-1; TRBD1 is a possible D gene (5 bases). V was cut by 3 bases and J by 0 bases, with 8 bases left in between. The germline V gene encodes CDR1 KGHSH and CDR2 LQKENI. The CDR3 totals 14 residues. The CDR3, as DNA: TGTGCCAGCTCACCGTCGGGGGTGAACACTGAAGCTTTCTTT. Translating it yields CASSPSGVNTEAFF.

The sample holds one count of this clone. Other nucleotide sequences from this sample produce the same CDR3. The gene calls are TRBV9 and TRBJ1-5, with 7 bases that match TRBD1. Per the germline V gene, CDR1 is SGDLS and CDR2 is YYNGEE. V lost 3 bases, J lost 4 bases, and 4 bases stayed unmatched. The CDR3 has 14 amino acids. CDR3 in DNA: TGTGCCAGCAGCGCCTCAGGGGGGAATCAGCCCCAGCATTTT. Protein: CASSASGGNQPQHF.

This chain connects TRBV7-8 to TRBJ2-1; no clear D gene. Trimming removed 5 bases at V and 5 bases at J, with 7 bases between. The CDR3 covers 12 residues. Germline V gene lookup returns CDR1 SGHVS and CDR2 FQNEAQ. CDR3 coding DNA: TGTGCCAGCAGCACACAAAACAATGAGCAGTTCTTC. It encodes CASSTQNNEQFF.

The rearrangement links TRBV5-1 to TRBJ2-7, with unresolved D. With 0 bases removed from V and 6 bases from J, the gap between germline ends came to 13 bases. Germline CDR1 SGHRS, CDR2 YFSETQ. CDR3 length: 14 residues. DNA for the CDR3: TGCGCCAGCAGCTTGGGGGCTGGGTCTGGCGAGCAGTACTTC. Its translation is CASSLGAGSGEQYF.

This chain connects TRBV12-3 or TRBV12-4 to TRBJ2-1; D unclear. V lost 3 bases to trimming and J lost 6 bases, with 9 bases between them. The CDR3 contains 13 residues. The DNA of the CDR3 is TGTGCCAGCAGTTTTTCTGAGTTCAATGAGCAGTTCTTC. As protein: CASSFSEFNEQFF.

The V and J genes are TRBV6-6 and TRBJ1-2; 7 bases agree with TRBD1. The trim removed 6 bases at V and 3 bases at J, leaving 7 bases unmatched. Germline CDR1 and CDR2: MNHNY and SVGAGI (reference sequence). This CDR3 contains 14 residues. The CDR3 is CASRTGTAHYGYTF. For the CDR3, the DNA is TGTGCCAGCAGAACCGGGACAGCTCACTATGGCTACACCTTC.

The rearrangement uses TRBV7-9 and TRBJ2-1, with 10 bases that match TRBD2. The CDR3 loop spans 14 amino acids. CDR1 is SEHNR, CDR2 FQNEAQ, per germline (reference sequence). Germline trimming cut 8 bases from V and 4 bases from J; bases unmatched to any gene: 5. CDR3 coding DNA: TGTGCCAGCGGCCAAGCGGGGGGGTACAATGAGCAGTTCTTC. Amino acids: CASGQAGGYNEQFF.

This clone was observed a single time. This rearrangement joins TRBV18 to TRBJ1-5; D uncertain. CDR3 length: 14 residues. Trimming stripped 4 bases from V and 2 bases from J, with 9 bases between. Germline CDR1 and CDR2: KGHSH and LQKENI. The CDR3 sequence is CASSLNPGNQPQHF. The CDR3 nucleotides read TGTGCCAGCTCACTAAACCCGGGCAATCAGCCCCAGCATTTT.

Worth noting for this clone: At one of its ends the junction is not consistent with the germline gene, which may arise from a read error. This chain links TRBV5-6 with TRBJ1-1, with 7 nucleotides matching TRBD1. CDR3 length: 17 residues. CDR1 is SGHDT and CDR2 is YYEEEE in the germline V gene. The CDR3 loop reads CASTLNRLDRANTEAFF. The CDR3 bases are TGTGCCAGCACCTTGAACCGACTAGACAGGGCTAACACTGAAGCTTTCTTT.

This clone came up a few times. The V call is TRBV6-2 or TRBV6-3, the J call TRBJ1-5, with 7 bases identical to TRBD1. Germline V gene data show CDR1 as MNHEY and CDR2 as SVGEGT. The ends lost 2 bases at V and 7 bases at J; junction bases unmatched: 11. The CDR3 totals 16 residues. This chain's CDR3 is CASSYEGTARRQPQHF. The CDR3 DNA reads as TGTGCCAGCAGTTACGAAGGGACAGCTCGTCGGCAGCCCCAGCATTTT.

The rearrangement joins TRBV9 to TRBJ2-2, with a weak D call TRBD1 (6 bases). Trimming shortened V by 0 bases and J by 0 bases, and 9 bases separated the two germline ends. The CDR3 has 16 amino acids. Germline V gene lookup returns CDR1 SGDLS and CDR2 YYNGEE. CDR3 in amino acids: CASSVEGDSNTGELFF. CDR3 nucleotide sequence: TGTGCCAGCAGCGTAGAGGGGGATTCGAACACCGGGGAGCTGTTTTTT.

This chain joins TRBV5-1 and TRBJ1-4, with 10 bases aligning to TRBD1. The CDR3 spans 16 residues. The V and J ends lost 2 bases and 1 base, in that order; junction bases with no gene match: 2. CDR1 is SGHRS and CDR2 is YFSETQ in the germline V gene. The DNA for the CDR3 is TGCGCCAGCAGCTTCGGACAGGGGGGAACTAATGAAAAACTGTTTTTT. Translated: CASSFGQGGTNEKLFF.

The CDR3 loop reads CASSADRGGGYTF. The CDR3, as DNA: TGTGCCAGCAGCGCCGACAGGGGGGGCGGCTACACCTTC. The V gene is TRBV7-2, the J gene TRBJ1-2; 9 nucleotides agree with TRBD1. V trimming: 5 bases; J trimming: 8 bases; junction bases outside the gene matches: 6. Germline loops: CDR1 SGHTA, CDR2 FQGNSA. The CDR3 loop spans 13 amino acids.

This clone was detected once. The rearrangement joins TRBV5-4 to TRBJ2-3, with 12 bases that match TRBD2. The CDR3 extends over 18 amino acids. Germline CDR1 is SGHNT and CDR2 is YYREEE (reference sequence). V lost 5 bases, J lost 1 base, and 11 bases stayed unmatched. CDR3 sequence (DNA): TGTGCCAGCAGTTATCGACGACGACTAGCGGGGGGCACAGATACGCAGTATTTT. Amino acids: CASSYRRRLAGGTDTQYF.